These 13 T cell receptor beta chains originate from one sample sequenced in a study of T cells in Graves' hyperthyroidism and ophthalmopathy. TCR beta CDR3 regions were amplified from RNA. First-round RT-PCR with HTBI primers amplified the TCR CDR3 region. A single record per CDR3 protein comes from TCRdb applying MiXCR to the multiplex PCR reads. Of about 640,000 distinct CDR3 sequences in the sample, just under 45% were seen once. The sequencing input was peripheral blood or thyroid tissue (not recorded which). The receptors were gathered from an adult man with Graves' disease, either hyperthyroidism or ophthalmopathy (not recorded which).

The rearrangement joins TRBV7-2 to TRBJ2-2; no clear D gene. This CDR3 is built from 14 residues. V shed 2 bases and J shed 4 bases, with 8 bases lying between them. CDR1 and CDR2 from the germline V gene are SGHTA and FQGNSA. CDR3 sequence reads: CASSLPRFTGELFF. As DNA, the CDR3 is TGTGCCAGCAGCTTACCCCGGTTCACCGGGGAGCTGTTTTTT.

The sample holds many counts of this clonotype. This chain joins TRBV2 and TRBJ1-3, with D perhaps TRBD1 (6 bases). The CDR3 consists of 14 residues. Germline V gene data show CDR1 as SNHLY and CDR2 as FYNNEI. V lost 6 bases, J lost 2 bases, and 11 bases lay in between. CDR3 coding DNA: TGTGCCAGCAGCCCACAGGGCCCTGGAAACACCATATATTTT. It specifies CASSPQGPGNTIYF.

CDR3 bases: TGTGCCAGCAGCATGGTTGGCGTGACTCTAACCTACGAGCAGTACTTC. This sequence encodes CASSMVGVTLTYEQYF. This sequence joins TRBV7-2 and TRBJ2-7; no definite D call. CDR1 and CDR2 from the germline V gene are SGHTA and FQGNSA. Between the trimmed V and J ends, which lost 5 bases and 2 bases, there was a span of 19 bases. The CDR3 totals 16 residues.

Comment on this clonotype: In this CDR3 the conserved last residue, phenylalanine or tryptophan, is missing, so a read error is likely. No DNA is shown, since the ends of the CDR3 on it are uncertain; the CDR3 is the one TCRdb lists. The CDR3 sequence is CASSPGPANY. The V and J genes are TRBV2 and TRBJ1-4; TRBD1, the D gene given by the table, was not confirmed from the DNA. The CDR3 is 10 amino acids in total, end residues counted. From germline, CDR1 is SNHLY and CDR2 FYNNEI.

With regard to this clonotype: A read error may explain this, as a much larger clone is one base away. This chain uses TRBV9 with TRBJ1-2; D is ambiguous. Germline-derived CDR1 and CDR2 are SGDLS and YYNGEE. This CDR3 has 12 amino acids. The chain's CDR3 is CANSLSGEGYTF. Here the CDR3 DNA reads TGTGCCAACAGCTTGTCCGGCGAGGGCTACACCTTC.

Many counts were recorded for this clonotype. The chain employs TRBV10-3 and TRBJ2-6; a weak D match, TRBD1 (6 bases). This CDR3 comprises 16 residues. Trimming cost V 0 bases and J 1 base, with 7 bases left between them. Germline V gene sequence: CDR1 ENHRY, CDR2 SYGVKD. DNA for the CDR3: TGTGCCATCAGTGAGTCGGGGACATCTGGGGCCAACGTCCTGACTTTC. Protein sequence: CAISESGTSGANVLTF.

This clonotype was picked up many times. The chain employs TRBV20-1 and TRBJ2-5, with D tentatively TRBD1 (5 bases). CDR3 length equals 14 residues. Germline CDR1 reads DFQATT; CDR2 reads SNEGSKA (reference sequence). Deletions cut 2 bases from V and 5 bases from J, with 15 bases between. CDR3: CSARFGSGSETQYF. The CDR3 bases are TGCAGTGCTAGATTCGGGTCAGGGTCGGAGACCCAGTACTTC.

This clonotype has a handful of counts. This rearrangement joins TRBV12-3 or TRBV12-4 to TRBJ1-6; D may be TRBD1 (5 bases). Between the trimmed V and J ends, which lost 3 bases and 9 bases, there was a span of 12 bases. The CDR3 has 14 amino acids. CDR3 DNA sequence: TGTGCCAGCAGTTTTGGGGGAATGGGTTCACCCCTCCACTTT. Its protein is CASSFGGMGSPLHF.

In this sample, this clonotype turned up many times. The rearrangement uses TRBV29-1 and TRBJ1-2, with no clear D. The CDR3 extends over 13 amino acids. Germline V gene lookup returns CDR1 SQVTM and CDR2 ANQGSEA. V was cut by 3 bases and J by 2 bases, with 10 bases left in between. CDR3 in DNA: TGCAGCGTTGAGCGGGCCGCAAACTATGGCTACACCTTC. It yields the protein CSVERAANYGYTF.

There are a few counts of this clonotype. The chain joins TRBV20-1 to TRBJ2-5, with unresolved D. Germline CDR1 DFQATT, CDR2 SNEGSKA (reference sequence). Trimming cost V 0 bases and J 8 bases, with 1 base left between them. This CDR3 has 9 residues. The CDR3 region has the DNA TGCAGTGCTAGAGATACCCAGTACTTC. Translated, it gives CSARDTQYF.

The chain links TRBV11-1 to TRBJ1-1; 8 nucleotides match TRBD1. The V and J ends lost 3 bases and 3 bases, in that order; junction bases with no gene match: 6. Germline assignment: CDR1 SGHAT and CDR2 FQDESV (reference sequence). The CDR3 covers 15 residues. The CDR3 spells CASSFVQGAHTEAFF. Written as DNA, the CDR3 is TGTGCCAGCAGCTTTGTGCAGGGGGCCCACACTGAAGCTTTCTTT.

This clonotype was recorded many times. The J gene is TRBJ2-5, the V gene TRBV20-1; unclear D gene. Trimming took 3 bases from V and 5 from J, leaving 4 bases between them. This CDR3 comprises 10 residues. The germline V gene encodes CDR1 DFQATT and CDR2 SNEGSKA (reference sequence). The CDR3 protein is CSASKETQYF. For the CDR3, the DNA is TGCAGTGCTAGTAAGGAGACCCAGTACTTC.

This clonotype was picked up a small number of times. This chain connects TRBV7-9 to TRBJ2-7, with D possibly matching TRBD2 (5 bases). The germline gives CDR1 SEHNR, CDR2 FQNEAQ (reference sequence). CDR3 length equals 16 residues. V was trimmed by 1 base and J by 3 bases, leaving 16 bases between them. Here the CDR3 DNA reads TGTGCCAGCAGCTTAGATGCGGGTAGCATGTACTACGAGCAGTACTTC. This codes for CASSLDAGSMYYEQYF. Supplemented by reference TRBV7-9 and TRBJ2-7, the full variable domain reads DTGVSQNPRHKITKRGQNVTFRCDPISEHNRLYWYRQTLGQGPEFLTYFQNEAQLEKSRLLSDRFSAERPKGSFSTLEIQRTEQGDSAMYLCASSLDAGSMYYEQYFGPGTRLTVT.